The clone carrying this TCR beta chain turned up a few times. Its antigen is unidentified. The source of the sample is a study of shared clonotypes between healthy human individuals. Findings of the study overall: Expectations were that clonotype sharing among donors would be affected by sequencing depth. A handful of donors shared approximately 5% of their naive CD4 clonotypes. Memory subsets had estimated richness that was generally smaller than that of naive subsets.

Germline CDR1 MNHEY, CDR2 SMNVEV (reference sequence). The ends lost 9 bases at V and 6 bases at J; junction bases unmatched: 8. The CDR3 length is 14 residues. Naive CD8 isolation took CD45RO-negative cells positively selected for CCR7 and excluded terminally differentiated effector memory CD45RA+ cells. The healthy adult donors were HIV-negative and reported no recent acute infections or vaccinations. Clones were read by immunoSEQ multiplex PCR, and TCRdb kept only the in-frame ones, dropping some. This sample has more than 2 million clones, with roughly 93% found just once. The source of this sequence is a man between 18 and 29 years old in good health. Some clones in this sample may be carry-over from other donors' samples. V is TRBV27 and J is TRBJ2-3, with 11 bases fitting TRBD2. Sequencing input: naive CD8+ T cells from PBMCs. The CDR3 is CASGHSGRVDTQYF. Here the CDR3 DNA reads TGTGCCAGTGGACATAGCGGGAGGGTTGATACGCAGTATTTT.